This T cell receptor beta chain derives from a study of blood T cells in healthy people across ages (dated by TCRdb to about 2015). In terms of the full investigation: In model experiments, template switching captured roughly one uniquely barcoded TCR beta cDNA molecule for every two T cells. The study measured age-related changes in TCR beta repertoire diversity using deep sequencing normalized with unique cDNA molecular identifiers. Donors were grouped into four age groups: young (average approximately 15 years), middle-aged (roughly 38), aged (roughly 62) and long-lived (roughly 80). Donors of different ages were randomly distributed across sequencing lanes to avoid experimental bias. Using the same blood draw, the study looked at two additional independent replicas of 1 million unique cDNA reads for two donors, one aged 18 to 29 and the other aged 80 or older. General findings and caveats noted by the study authors: Compared with the aged group, the long-lived group had more naive CD4+ T cells, fewer expanded clones and increased TCR diversity, a pattern suggesting age selection. Estimates of total diversity from one million sequenced T cells were regarded as lower bounds and underestimates. Because profiling used bulk unsorted PBMCs, naive and antigen-experienced compartments could not be compared conclusively. As age increased, observed TCR beta diversity per million T cells dropped in a roughly linear way, and a significant reduction was already evident by age 40. A strong correlation was found between observed TCR beta diversity and the percentage of naive T cells measured by flow cytometry. Because donor CMV infection status was unknown, age-related changes in expanded clonotypes were potentially confounded.

Receptors were amplified or captured by 5' RACE. Sequencing took place on an Illumina HiSeq 2500. A second PCR of about 6 to 11 cycles was performed with a sample-barcoded 5' primer and a J-beta primer mix. A template-switch 5' adaptor carrying 12 random nucleotides introduced a unique molecular identifier onto each TCR beta cDNA molecule. Each sample yielded at least 2.5 million CDR3-containing paired-end reads. First-strand cDNA synthesis was performed from all RNA using the Mint cDNA synthesis kit, with priming by a TRBC-specific oligonucleotide. Following uracil-DNA glycosylase treatment, all cDNA underwent a first 18-cycle PCR with the universal primers M1SS and BC2_uni_R. The published analysis was carried out like this. Each sample was normalized by randomly selecting 1 million high-quality reads, each carrying a distinct molecular identifier. Reads sharing molecular identifiers were discarded rather than binned into consensus sequences. CDR3 identification, clonotype clustering and error correction used MiTCR with a Q25 quality threshold and the strictest error-elimination algorithm. A nonparametric unseen species model with Euler transformation was used to estimate lower-bound total TCR beta diversity. The public reads were reprocessed in TCRdb via fastp at Q25 and MiXCR, keeping in-frame beta chains. Identical CDR3 proteins give one entry, which carries the most common genes and DNA. The V and J calls follow TCRdb's processing rather than the paper's. The sample includes about 1,400,000 distinct CDR3 sequences, with 42% observed a single time. Together, the top ten hold roughly 7.9% of the sample.

V is clipped by 4 bases and J by 2 bases, and the sequence between their germline boundaries is 22 bases long. The CDR3 covers 18 residues, taking in both the cysteine and the phenylalanine. Solely the CDR3 DNA is kept, with 54 bases framed from the first base. As to this clonotype: Its antigen target is currently unknown. No clone much larger than this one lies a single base away; base qualities are absent.

Systemically healthy Caucasian individuals from Russia, about 38 in total and aged about 6 to 95 years, were included as donors. Around 10 milliliters of peripheral blood were drawn from each donor into EDTA-treated Vacutainer tubes. PBMCs were isolated by Ficoll-Paque density-gradient centrifugation, with at least 6 million obtained per sample. Trizol reagent was used to extract total RNA from the PBMCs, yielding at least 5.5 micrograms per sample. The percentages of naive CD45RAhigh/CD27high T cells were determined by flow cytometry on a PBMC aliquot from every donor. Sequencing was performed on blood. This TCR derives from a woman younger than 30 in good health. The sequence joins TRBV12-3 or TRBV12-4 to TRBJ2-3; no confident D gene assignment can be made. The DNA sequence is as follows: TGTGCCAGCAGTTCGAGTCCCGGGTCAAACTCCCCCACAGATACGCAGTATTTT. This gives the protein CASSSSPGSNSPTDTQYF.